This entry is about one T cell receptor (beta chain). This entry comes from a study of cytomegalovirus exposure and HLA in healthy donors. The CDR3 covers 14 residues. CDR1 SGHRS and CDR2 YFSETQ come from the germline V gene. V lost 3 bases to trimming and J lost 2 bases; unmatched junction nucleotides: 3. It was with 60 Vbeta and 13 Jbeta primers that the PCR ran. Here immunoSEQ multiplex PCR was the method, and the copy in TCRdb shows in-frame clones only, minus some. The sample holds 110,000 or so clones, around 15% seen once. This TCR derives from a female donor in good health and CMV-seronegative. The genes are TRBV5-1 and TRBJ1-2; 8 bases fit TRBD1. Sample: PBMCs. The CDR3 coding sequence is TGCGCCAGCAGCTCGACAGGGGTAAACTATGGCTACACCTTC. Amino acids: CASSSTGVNYGYTF.